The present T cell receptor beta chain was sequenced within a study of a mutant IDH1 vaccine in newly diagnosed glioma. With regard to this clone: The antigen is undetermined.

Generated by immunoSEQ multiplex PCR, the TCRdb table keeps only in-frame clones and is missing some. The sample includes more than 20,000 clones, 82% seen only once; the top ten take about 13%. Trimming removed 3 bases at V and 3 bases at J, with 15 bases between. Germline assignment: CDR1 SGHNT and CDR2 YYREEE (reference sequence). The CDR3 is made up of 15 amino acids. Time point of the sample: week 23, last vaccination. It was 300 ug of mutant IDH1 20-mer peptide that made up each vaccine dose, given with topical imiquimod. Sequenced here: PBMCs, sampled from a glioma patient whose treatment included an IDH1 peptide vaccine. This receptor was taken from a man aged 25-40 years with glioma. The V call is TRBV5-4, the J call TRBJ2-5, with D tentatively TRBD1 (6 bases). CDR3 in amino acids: CASSSRQALKETQYF. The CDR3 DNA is TGTGCCAGCAGCTCTCGACAGGCCCTTAAAGAGACCCAGTACTTC.